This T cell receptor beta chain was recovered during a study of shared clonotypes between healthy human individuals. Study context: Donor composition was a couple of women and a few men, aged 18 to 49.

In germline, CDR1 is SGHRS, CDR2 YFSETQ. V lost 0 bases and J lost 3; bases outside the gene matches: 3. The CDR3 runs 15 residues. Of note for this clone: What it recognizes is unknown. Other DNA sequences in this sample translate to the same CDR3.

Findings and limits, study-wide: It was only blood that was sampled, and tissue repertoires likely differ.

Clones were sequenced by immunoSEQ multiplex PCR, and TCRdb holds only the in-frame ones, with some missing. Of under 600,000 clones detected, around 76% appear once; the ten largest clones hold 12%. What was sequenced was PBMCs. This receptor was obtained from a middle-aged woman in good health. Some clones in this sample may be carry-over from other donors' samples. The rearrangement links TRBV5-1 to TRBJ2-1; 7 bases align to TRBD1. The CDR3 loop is CASSLEGAGYNEQFF. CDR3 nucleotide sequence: TGCGCCAGCAGCTTGGAGGGGGCAGGCTACAATGAGCAGTTCTTC.